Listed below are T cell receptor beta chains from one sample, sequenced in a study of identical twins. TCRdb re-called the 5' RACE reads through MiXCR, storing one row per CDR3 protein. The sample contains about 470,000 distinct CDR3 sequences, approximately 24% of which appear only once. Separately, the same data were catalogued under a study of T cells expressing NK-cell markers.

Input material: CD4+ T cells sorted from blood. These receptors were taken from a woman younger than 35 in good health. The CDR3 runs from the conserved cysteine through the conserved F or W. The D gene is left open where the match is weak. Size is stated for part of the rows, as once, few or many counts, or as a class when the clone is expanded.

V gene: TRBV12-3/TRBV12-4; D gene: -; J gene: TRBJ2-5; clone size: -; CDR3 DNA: TGTGCCAGCACCAAACGGGGCGGGGAGACCCAGTACTTC; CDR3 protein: CASTKRGGETQYF
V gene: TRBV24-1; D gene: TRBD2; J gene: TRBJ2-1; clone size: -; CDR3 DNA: TGTGCCACCAGTGATTTGTCTCCTAGCGGATACAATGAGCAGTTCTTC; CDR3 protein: CATSDLSPSGYNEQFF
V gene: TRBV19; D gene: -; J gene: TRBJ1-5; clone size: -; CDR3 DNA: TGTGCCAGTAGCGCGGGTCAGCCCCAGCATTTT; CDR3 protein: CASSAGQPQHF
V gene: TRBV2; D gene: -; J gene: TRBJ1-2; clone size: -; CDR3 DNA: TGTGCCAGCAGTGCAGACAGCCTCGGGGAGGGCTACACCTTC; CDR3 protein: CASSADSLGEGYTF
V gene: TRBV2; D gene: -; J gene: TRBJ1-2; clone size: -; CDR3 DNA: TGTGCCAGCACTGACCGGGACACTACCCGCTACACCTTC; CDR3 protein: CASTDRDTTRYTF
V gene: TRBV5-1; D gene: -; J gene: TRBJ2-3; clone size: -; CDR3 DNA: TGCGCCAGCAGCTTGGGGGACTCGGATACGCAGTATTTT; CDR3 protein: CASSLGDSDTQYF
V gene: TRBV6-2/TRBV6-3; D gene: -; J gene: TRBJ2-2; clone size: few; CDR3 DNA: TGTGCCAGCACCGATTCTGGTGGAGGGTCTGCTGTCGGGGAGCTGTTTTTT; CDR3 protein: CASTDSGGGSAVGELFF
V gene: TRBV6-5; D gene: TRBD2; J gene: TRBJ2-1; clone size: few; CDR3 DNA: TGTGCCAGCAGTTACTCGTTTACTAGCGGGAGGAAAAACAATGAGCAGTTCTTC; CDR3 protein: CASSYSFTSGRKNNEQFF
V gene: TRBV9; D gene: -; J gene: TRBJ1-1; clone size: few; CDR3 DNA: TGTGCCAGCAGCTCAGACAGGACAACTGAAGCTTTCTTT; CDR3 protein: CASSSDRTTEAFF
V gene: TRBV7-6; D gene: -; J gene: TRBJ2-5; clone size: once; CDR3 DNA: TGTGCCAGCAGCGAGGGAACTTCGTACCAAGAGACCCAGTACTTC; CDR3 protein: CASSEGTSYQETQYF
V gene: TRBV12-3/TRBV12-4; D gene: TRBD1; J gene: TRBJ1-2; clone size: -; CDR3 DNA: TGTGCCAGCAGCCCCAGGGGGCTTAGCTACACCTTC; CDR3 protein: CASSPRGLSYTF
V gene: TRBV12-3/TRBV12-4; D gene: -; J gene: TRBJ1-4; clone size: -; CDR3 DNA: TGTGCCAGCAGTTGGACAGCCCCTAATGAAAAACTGTTTTTT; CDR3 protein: CASSWTAPNEKLFF
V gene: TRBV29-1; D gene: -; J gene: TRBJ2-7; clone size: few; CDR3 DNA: TGCAGCGCAAGAAGGGATTCGGCCTCCTACGAGCAGTACTTC; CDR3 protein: CSARRDSASYEQYF
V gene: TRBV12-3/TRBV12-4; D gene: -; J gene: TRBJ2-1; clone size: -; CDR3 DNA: TGTGCCAGCAGTTTAGAGGATGAGCAGTTCTTC; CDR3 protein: CASSLEDEQFF
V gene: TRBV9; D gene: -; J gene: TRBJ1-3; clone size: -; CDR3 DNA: TGTGCCAGCAGCGCGCGAAACTTTGGAAACACCATATATTTT; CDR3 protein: CASSARNFGNTIYF
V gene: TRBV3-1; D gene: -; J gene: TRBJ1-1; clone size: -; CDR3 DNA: TGTGCCAGCAGCCAGCAACCGGGTCTTTCAGCTTTCTTT; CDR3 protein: CASSQQPGLSAFF
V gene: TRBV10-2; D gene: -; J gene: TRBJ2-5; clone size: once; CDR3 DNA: TGCGCCAGCACCCAACTAGAGACCCAGTACTTC; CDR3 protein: CASTQLETQYF
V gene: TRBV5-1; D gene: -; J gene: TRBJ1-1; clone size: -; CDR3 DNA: TGCGCCAGCAGCTCCCTTCTGGGTGAAGCTTTCTTT; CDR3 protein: CASSSLLGEAFF
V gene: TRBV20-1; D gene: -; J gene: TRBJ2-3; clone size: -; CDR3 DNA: TGCAGTGCCGAAAGGGGAGATACGCAGTATTTT; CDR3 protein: CSAERGDTQYF
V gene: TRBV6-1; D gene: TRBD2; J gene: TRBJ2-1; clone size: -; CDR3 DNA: TGTGCCAGCAGTACCCGGACTAGCGGGGACAATGAGCAGTTCTTC; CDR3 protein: CASSTRTSGDNEQFF
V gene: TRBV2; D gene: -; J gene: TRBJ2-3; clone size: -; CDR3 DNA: TGTGCCAGCAGTGAAAGGGAGTCGGGCACAGATACGCAGTATTTT; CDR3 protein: CASSERESGTDTQYF
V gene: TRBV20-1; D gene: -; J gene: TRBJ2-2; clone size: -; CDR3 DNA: TGCAGTGCTAGATTTTGGACGAACACCGGGGAGCTGTTTTTT; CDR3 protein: CSARFWTNTGELFF
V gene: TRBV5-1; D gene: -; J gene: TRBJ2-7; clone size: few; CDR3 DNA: TGCGCCAGCAGCTTGGAGGGGATAGAGAGCTACGAGCAGTACTTC; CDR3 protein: CASSLEGIESYEQYF
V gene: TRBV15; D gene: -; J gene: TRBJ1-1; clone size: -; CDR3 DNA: TGTGCCACCGGCAACCGTTTGAACACTGAAGCTTTCTTT; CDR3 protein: CATGNRLNTEAFF
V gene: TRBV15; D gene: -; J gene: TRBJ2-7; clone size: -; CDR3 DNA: TGTGCCACCAGCAGACAGGTTGGGGAGCAGTACTTC; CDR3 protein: CATSRQVGEQYF
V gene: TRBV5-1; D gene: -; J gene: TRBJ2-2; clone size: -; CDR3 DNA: TGCGCCAGCAGCGGCACCAGAGGGGCGTCCGGGGAGCTGTTTTTT; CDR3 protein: CASSGTRGASGELFF
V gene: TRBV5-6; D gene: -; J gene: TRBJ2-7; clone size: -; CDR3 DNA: TGTGCCAGCAGCTTGGCCGCGGACCCGGGCCACGAGCAGTACTTC; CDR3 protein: CASSLAADPGHEQYF
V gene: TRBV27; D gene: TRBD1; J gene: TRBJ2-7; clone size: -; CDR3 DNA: TGTGCCAGCAGTTCCGACGGACAGGGGGGATACGAGCAGTACTTC; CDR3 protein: CASSSDGQGGYEQYF
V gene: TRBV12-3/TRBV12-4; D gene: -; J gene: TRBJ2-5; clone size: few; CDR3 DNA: TGTGCCAGCACCTGGGCAGCTAAAGAGACCCAGTACTTC; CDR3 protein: CASTWAAKETQYF
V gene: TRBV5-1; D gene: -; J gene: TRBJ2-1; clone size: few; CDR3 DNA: TGCGCCAGCAGATGGGAAGGAGTAGTATACAATGAGCAGTTCTTC; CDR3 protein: CASRWEGVVYNEQFF
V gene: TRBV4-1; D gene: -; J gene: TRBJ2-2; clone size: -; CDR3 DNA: TGCGCCAGCAGCCAAGACCCGACGACAGGCCTCGGGGAGGCCGGGGAGCTGTTTTTT; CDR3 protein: CASSQDPTTGLGEAGELFF
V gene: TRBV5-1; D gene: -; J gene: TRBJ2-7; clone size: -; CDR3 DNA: TGCGCCAGCAGCTTGGCCTTAAGTGTCGAGCAGTACTTC; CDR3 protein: CASSLALSVEQYF
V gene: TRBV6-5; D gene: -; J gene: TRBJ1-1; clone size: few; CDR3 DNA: TGTGCCAGCAGTTACACGGGGGGAGGCACTGAAGCTTTCTTT; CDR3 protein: CASSYTGGGTEAFF
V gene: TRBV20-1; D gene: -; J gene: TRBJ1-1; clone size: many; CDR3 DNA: TGCAGTGCTCCTAACCACGACACTGAAGCTTTCTTT; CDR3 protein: CSAPNHDTEAFF
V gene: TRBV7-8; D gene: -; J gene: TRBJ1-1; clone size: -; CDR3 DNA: TGTGCCAGCAGCCCCAGGGTGGGGACTGAAGCTTTCTTT; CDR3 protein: CASSPRVGTEAFF
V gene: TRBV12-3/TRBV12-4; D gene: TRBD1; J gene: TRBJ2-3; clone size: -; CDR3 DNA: TGTGCCAGCAGCCTAAACAGGGGTGATACGCAGTATTTT; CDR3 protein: CASSLNRGDTQYF
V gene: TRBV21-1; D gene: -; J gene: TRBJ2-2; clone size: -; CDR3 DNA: TGTGCCAGCAGCCGTGTGAGGACTAGCGGGACCGGGGAGCTGGTTTTT; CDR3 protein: CASSRVRTSGTGELVF
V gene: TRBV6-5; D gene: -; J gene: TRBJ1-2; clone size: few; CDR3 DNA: TGTGCCAGCACTTCAACATTGGGGGCTAGAGGCTACACCTTC; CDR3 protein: CASTSTLGARGYTF
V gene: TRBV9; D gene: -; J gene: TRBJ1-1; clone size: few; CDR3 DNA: TGTGCCAGCAGCGTAGACCCCTTAAGGGGCACTGAAGCTTTCTTT; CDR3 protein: CASSVDPLRGTEAFF
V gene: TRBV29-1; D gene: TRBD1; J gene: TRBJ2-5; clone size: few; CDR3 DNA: TGCAGCACCCGGGACAGGCGGATAGAGACCCAGTACTTC; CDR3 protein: CSTRDRRIETQYF
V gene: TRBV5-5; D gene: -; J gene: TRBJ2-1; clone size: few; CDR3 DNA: TGTGCCAGCAGCTTGGATGCGACCGGTGAGCAGTTCTTC; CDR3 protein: CASSLDATGEQFF
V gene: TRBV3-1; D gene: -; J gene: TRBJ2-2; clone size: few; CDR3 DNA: TGTGCCAGCAGCCAATTCACCGGGGAGCTGTTTTTT; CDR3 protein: CASSQFTGELFF
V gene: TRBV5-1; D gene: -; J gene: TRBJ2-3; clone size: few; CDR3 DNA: TGCGCCAGCAGCGCCAGGACTAATGAGGATACGCAGTATTTT; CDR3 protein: CASSARTNEDTQYF
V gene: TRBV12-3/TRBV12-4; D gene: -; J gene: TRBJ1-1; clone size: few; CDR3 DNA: TGTGCCAGCAGTTTTGCATTAATGAACACTGAAGCTTTCTTT; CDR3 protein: CASSFALMNTEAFF
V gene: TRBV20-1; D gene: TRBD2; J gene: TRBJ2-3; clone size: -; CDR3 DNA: TGCAGTGCTAGCACCCTAGCGGGGGGTTACACAGATACGCAGTATTTT; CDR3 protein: CSASTLAGGYTDTQYF
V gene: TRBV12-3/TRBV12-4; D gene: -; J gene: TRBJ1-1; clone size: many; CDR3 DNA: TGTGCCAGCAGAAGGACAGAGAACACTGAAGCTTTCTTT; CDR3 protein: CASRRTENTEAFF
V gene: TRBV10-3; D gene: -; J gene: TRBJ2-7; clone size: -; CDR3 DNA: TGTGCCATCCTCGCGACAGGAACTTACGAGCAGTACTTC; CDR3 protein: CAILATGTYEQYF
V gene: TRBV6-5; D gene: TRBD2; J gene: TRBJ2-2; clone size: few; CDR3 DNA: TGTGCCAGCAGTTACTCGACTTCCGGGGGGGCCGCCGGGGAGCTGTTTTTT; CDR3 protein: CASSYSTSGGAAGELFF
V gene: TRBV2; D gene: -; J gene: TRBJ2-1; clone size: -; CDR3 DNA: TGTGCCAGCAGGTCGGGGGGCGGGGGCTACAATGAGCAGTTCTTC; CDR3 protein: CASRSGGGGYNEQFF
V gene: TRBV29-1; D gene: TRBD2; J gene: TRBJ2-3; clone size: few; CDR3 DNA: TGCAGCGTTGAAGGCGGGGGGGCCTCAGATACGCAGTATTTT; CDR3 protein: CSVEGGGASDTQYF
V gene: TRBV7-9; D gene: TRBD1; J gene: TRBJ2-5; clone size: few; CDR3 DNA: TGTGCCAGCAGCTTACCTGGTCACAGGGGGCAAGAGACCCAGTACTTC; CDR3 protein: CASSLPGHRGQETQYF
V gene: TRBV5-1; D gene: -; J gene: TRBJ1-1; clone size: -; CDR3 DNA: TGCGCCAGCAGCTTGGCAGCAGGAGGGGACACTGAAGCTTTCTTT; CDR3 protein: CASSLAAGGDTEAFF
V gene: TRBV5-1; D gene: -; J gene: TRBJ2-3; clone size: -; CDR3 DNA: TGCGCCAGCAGGCTTTTTCCGGGGGCGACCACAGATACGCAGTATTTT; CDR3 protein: CASRLFPGATTDTQYF
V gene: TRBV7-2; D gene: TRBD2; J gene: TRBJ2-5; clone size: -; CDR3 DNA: TGTGCCAGCCGTAGGGGAGGGCCGGAGACCCAGTACTTC; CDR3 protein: CASRRGGPETQYF
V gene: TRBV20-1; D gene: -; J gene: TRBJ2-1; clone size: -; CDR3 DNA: TGCAGTGCTTACGGTGGTAATGAGCAGTTCTTC; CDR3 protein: CSAYGGNEQFF